A selection of T cell receptor beta chains follows, all from one sample in a study of cytomegalovirus exposure and HLA in healthy donors. Generated by immunoSEQ multiplex PCR, the TCRdb table keeps only in-frame clones and is missing some. Among some 130,000 clones listed, just under 85% were seen once. Sequencing was done on a sample of PBMCs. These receptors came from a man aged 30 to 39 in good health and CMV-seropositive. CDR3s include the opening cysteine and the closing phenylalanine or tryptophan. Size values are once, few and many counts, or a class for expanded clones, and some rows have none.

>-|TRBV4-2
CASSQETGSDYEQYF
>-|TRBV6-1
CASSELIGGRGELFF
>-|TRBV27
CASSMDWFSYEQYF
>-|TRBV6-6
CASSYQGLPGHNEAFF
>-|TRBV5-8
CASRYRNTEAFF
>-|TRBV6-5
CASSYSDPGTEAFF
>-|TRBV2
CASSDTGATNEKLFF
>-|TRBV2
CASSEGQGPEAFF
>-|TRBV7-9
CASSPQTPSYEQYF
>-|TRBV27
CASSLSVPRLAGGGEEYF
>-|TRBV5-1
CASSLDRGNTGELFF
>-|TRBV19
CASSIIGTGGKLFF
>-|TRBV4-1
CASSPRTGSMETQYF
>-|TRBV4-1
CASSQEHRGYYEQYF
>-|TRBV7-3
CASSPRGRSVQYF
>-|TRBV6-5
CASSYGDRGQETQYF
>once|TRBV10-3
CAISGGRDNSPLHF
>-|TRBV5-1
CASSLAGGLNEKLFF
>once|TRBV6-1
CASSEGQPALISYEQYF
>once|TRBV7-7
CASSRDRGGEQFF
>-|TRBV5-1
CASSPGLGATNEKLFF
>-|TRBV14
CASSQVAIEQYF
>once|TRBV5-8
CASSSEWREKGNEQFF
>once|TRBV11-1
CASSSQGPEAFF
>-|TRBV6-6
CASSSRGQGSNEQYF
>-|TRBV5-4
CASSPNGRGLLPETQYF
>-|TRBV2
CASSGGTGWGDTQYF
>few|TRBV5-1
CASSDGTAGGETQYF
>-|TRBV7-2
CASSLASDRASFF
>-|TRBV5-1
CASTAGSSKAYEQYF
>-|TRBV27
CASSSPGPRTGELFF
>-|TRBV2
CASSLGAGGPGDTQYF
>-|TRBV19
CASSIGAGTSGQETQYF